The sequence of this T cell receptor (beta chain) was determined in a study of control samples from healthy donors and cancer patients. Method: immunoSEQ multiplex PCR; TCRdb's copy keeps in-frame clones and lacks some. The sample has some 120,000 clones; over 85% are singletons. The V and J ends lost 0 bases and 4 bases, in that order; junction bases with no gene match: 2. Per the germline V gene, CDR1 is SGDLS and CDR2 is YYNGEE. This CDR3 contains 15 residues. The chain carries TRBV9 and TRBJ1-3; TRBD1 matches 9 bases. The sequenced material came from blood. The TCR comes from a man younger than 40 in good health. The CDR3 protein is CASSVGTGVGNTIYF. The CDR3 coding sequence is TGTGCCAGCAGCGTAGGGACAGGGGTGGGAAACACCATATATTTT.